The T cell receptor beta chain under discussion was sequenced for a study of T cells expressing NK-cell markers. A remark on this clonotype: Antigen unknown.

The CDR3 totals 15 residues. Germline loops: CDR1 MNHNS, CDR2 SASEGT. Broader study findings: As a fraction of CD8+ T cells, dominant NKG2C+ clonotypes reached about 1.0-7.5% in six donors.

One entry per CDR3 protein, without DNA, is what TCRdb gives after re-calling the 5' RACE reads. The sample has 250,000 to 300,000 distinct CDR3 sequences; the top ten hold about 0.4%. This TCR derives from a man younger than 30 in good health. The J gene is TRBJ2-3, the V gene TRBV6-1; TCRdb outputs TRBD1, but without DNA this stays unchecked. The material sequenced was blood T cells: a sorted CD56 or NKG2C T cell subset, CD4+ or CD8+ T cells, or bulk PBMC T cells (not recorded which). The CDR3 spells CASSESPAGTDTQYF.